The present T cell receptor beta chain was sequenced within a study of T-cell reconstitution after alpha-beta-depleted transplantation in children. Unique molecular identifiers were built into the TCRbeta library. TCRdb passed the PCR reads through MiXCR, listing each CDR3 protein once. Seen here are 360,000 or so distinct CDR3 sequences, about 20% observed once, and the top ten hold 3% to 4%. This CDR3 is built from 15 residues. From germline, CDR1 is DFQATT and CDR2 SNEGSKA (reference sequence). V was shortened by 5 bases and J by 8 bases, with 21 bases between the two germline ends. The material was PBMCs from the stem cell graft donor, obtained from the stem cell graft. This clonotype was sampled from a human donor who donated a stem cell graft to a child with acute myeloid leukemia. The V and J genes are TRBV20-1 and TRBJ2-2; TRBD2 might be the D (6 bases). CDR3 DNA: TGCAGTGCTGAGACCGGGACTGGGGGGAGAGGGGAGCTGTTTTTT. It translates to CSAETGTGGRGELFF.